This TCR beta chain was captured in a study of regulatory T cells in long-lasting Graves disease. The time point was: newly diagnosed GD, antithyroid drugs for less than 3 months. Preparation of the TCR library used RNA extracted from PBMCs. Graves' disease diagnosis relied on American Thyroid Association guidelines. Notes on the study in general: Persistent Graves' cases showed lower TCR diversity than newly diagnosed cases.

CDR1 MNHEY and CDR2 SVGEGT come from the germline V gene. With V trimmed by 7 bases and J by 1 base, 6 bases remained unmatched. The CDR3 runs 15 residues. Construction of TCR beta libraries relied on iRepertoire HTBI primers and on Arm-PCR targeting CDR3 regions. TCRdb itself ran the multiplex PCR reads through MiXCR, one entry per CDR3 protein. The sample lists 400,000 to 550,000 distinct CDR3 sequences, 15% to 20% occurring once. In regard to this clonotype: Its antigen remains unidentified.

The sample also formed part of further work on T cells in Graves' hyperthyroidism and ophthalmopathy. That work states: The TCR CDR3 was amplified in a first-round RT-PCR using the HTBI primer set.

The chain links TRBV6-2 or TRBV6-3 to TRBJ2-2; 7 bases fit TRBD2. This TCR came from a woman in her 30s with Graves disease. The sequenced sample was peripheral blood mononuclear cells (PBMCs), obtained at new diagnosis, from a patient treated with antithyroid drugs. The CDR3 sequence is CASIPLAVNTGELFF. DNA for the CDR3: TGTGCCAGCATTCCCCTAGCGGTGAACACCGGGGAGCTGTTTTTT.